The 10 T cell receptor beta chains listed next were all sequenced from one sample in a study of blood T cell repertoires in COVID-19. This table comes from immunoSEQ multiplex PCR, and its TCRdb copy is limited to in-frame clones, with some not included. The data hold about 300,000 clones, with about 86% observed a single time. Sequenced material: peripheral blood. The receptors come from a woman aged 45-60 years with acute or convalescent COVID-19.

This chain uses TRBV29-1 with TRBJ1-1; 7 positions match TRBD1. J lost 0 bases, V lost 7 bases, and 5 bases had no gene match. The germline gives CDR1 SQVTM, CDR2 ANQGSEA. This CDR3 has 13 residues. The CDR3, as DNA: TGCAGCGCGACAGGGATGATGAACACTGAAGCTTTCTTT. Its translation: CSATGMMNTEAFF.

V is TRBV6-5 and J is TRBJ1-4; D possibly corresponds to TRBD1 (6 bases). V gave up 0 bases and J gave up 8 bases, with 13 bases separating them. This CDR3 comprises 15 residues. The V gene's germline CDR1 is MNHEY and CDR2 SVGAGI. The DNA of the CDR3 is TGTGCCAGCAGTTACTCAACAGGGTGGGGGGAAAAACTGTTTTTT. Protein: CASSYSTGWGEKLFF.

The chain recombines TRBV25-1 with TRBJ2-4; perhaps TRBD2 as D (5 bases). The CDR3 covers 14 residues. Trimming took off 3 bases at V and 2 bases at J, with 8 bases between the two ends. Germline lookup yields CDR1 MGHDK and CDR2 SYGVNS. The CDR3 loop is CASSEPGTKNIQYF. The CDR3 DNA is TGTGCCAGCAGTGAGCCCGGGACCAAAAACATTCAGTACTTC. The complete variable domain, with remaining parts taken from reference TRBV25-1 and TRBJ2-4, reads EADIYQTPRYLVIGTGKKITLECSQTMGHDKMYWYQQDPGMELHLIHYSYGVNSTEKGDLSSESTVSRIRTEHFPLTLESARPSHTSQYLCASSEPGTKNIQYFGAGTRLSVL.

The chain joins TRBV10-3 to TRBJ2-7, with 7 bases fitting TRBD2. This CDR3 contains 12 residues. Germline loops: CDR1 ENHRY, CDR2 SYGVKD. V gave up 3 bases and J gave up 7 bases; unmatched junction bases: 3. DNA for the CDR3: TGTGCCATCAGTGATGGGGGGGGAGAGCAGTACGTC. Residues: CAISDGGGEQYV.

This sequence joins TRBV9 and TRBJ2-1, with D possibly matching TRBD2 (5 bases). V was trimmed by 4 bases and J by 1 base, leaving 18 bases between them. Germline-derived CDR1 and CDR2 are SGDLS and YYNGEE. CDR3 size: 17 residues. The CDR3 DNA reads TGTGCCAGCAGCCCCCGCTTCGATAGCGAGTCCTACAATGAGCAGTTCTTC. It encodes CASSPRFDSESYNEQFF.

The CDR3 DNA reads as TGTGCCAGCAGCGTCGGACATAGCACCACTGAAGCTTTCTTT. Translating gives CASSVGHSTTEAFF. This chain connects TRBV7-8 to TRBJ1-1, with a possible D match to TRBD1 (5 bases). The CDR3 contains 14 residues. V lost 5 bases and J 4 bases, leaving 14 bases between the germline ends. Germline values: CDR1 SGHVS, CDR2 FQNEAQ.

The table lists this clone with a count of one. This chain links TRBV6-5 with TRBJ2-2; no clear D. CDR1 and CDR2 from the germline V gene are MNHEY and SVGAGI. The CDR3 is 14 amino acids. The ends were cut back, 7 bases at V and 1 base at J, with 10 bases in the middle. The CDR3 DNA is TGTGCCAGCACCATTACACAGAACACCGGGGAGCTGTTTTTT. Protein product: CASTITQNTGELFF.

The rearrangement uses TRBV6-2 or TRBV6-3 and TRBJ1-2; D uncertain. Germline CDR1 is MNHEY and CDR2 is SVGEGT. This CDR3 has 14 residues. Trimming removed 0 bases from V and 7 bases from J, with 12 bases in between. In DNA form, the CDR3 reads TGTGCCAGCAGTTACTCGTCAGAGACTCGTGGCTACACCTTC. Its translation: CASSYSSETRGYTF.

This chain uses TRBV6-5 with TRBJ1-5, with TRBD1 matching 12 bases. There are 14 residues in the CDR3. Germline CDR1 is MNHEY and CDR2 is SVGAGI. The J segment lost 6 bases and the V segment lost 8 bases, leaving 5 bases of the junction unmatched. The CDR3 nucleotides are TGTGCCAGCTTAGGGACAGGGGGCACTCAGCCCCAGCATTTT. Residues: CASLGTGGTQPQHF.

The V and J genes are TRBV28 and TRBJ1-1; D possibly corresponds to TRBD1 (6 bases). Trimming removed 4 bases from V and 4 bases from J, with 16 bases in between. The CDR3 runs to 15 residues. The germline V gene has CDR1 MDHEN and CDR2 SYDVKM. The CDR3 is CASSSPRGAVTEAFF. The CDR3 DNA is TGTGCCAGCAGTTCACCCCGGGGGGCGGTCACTGAAGCTTTCTTT. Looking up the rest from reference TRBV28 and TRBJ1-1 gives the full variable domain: DVKVTQSSRYLVKRTGEKVFLECVQDMDHENMFWYRQDPGLGLRLIYFSYDVKMKEKGDIPEGYSVSREKKERFSLILESASTNQTSMYLCASSSPRGAVTEAFFGQGTRLTVV.